This T cell receptor beta chain was captured by sequencing in a study of T cell responses to AZD1222 COVID-19 vaccine. Study-level results: Epitopes outside B.1.351 and B.1.1.7 mutated regions reportedly drew nearly half of spike TCRs. Baseline serostatus was positive in only a handful of AZD1222 recipients. When two AZD1222 doses had been given, Spike-specific TCR breadth and depth rose.

The germline CDR1 and CDR2 sequences are MNHEY and SVGAGI. This CDR3 spans 13 amino acids. Germline trimming cut 4 bases from V and 10 bases from J; bases unmatched to any gene: 6. The table came from immunoSEQ multiplex PCR; TCRdb's copy has only in-frame clones and leaves some out. The top ten clones hold about 2.8% of a sample with about 170,000 clones, roughly nine tenths of them seen once. Comments on this clone: The antigen is unknown.

The sequencing here drew on peripheral blood, taken on day 0 of AZD1222 vaccination. The rearrangement joins TRBV6-5 to TRBJ1-2; 10 bases line up with TRBD1. This receptor was identified in an adult in good health. As DNA, the CDR3 is TGTGCCAGCAGTTGGGGACAGGGGAGCCCCTACACCTTC. Translated, it gives CASSWGQGSPYTF.